Listed below are T cell receptor beta chains from one sample, sequenced in a study of tumor-infiltrating lymphocytes in oesophageal squamous cell carcinoma. TCRdb re-derived calls from the PCR reads in MiXCR, one entry per CDR3 protein. The sample lists about 15,000 distinct CDR3 sequences; about 50% were seen once. The specimen was esophageal tumor tissue. These TCRs come from a male donor with esophageal squamous cell carcinoma. Both conserved end residues are part of each CDR3. Fields, in order: CDR3 protein, CDR3 DNA, clone size, D gene, V gene, J gene. The D gene is left open where the match is weak. Some rows have no size entry. The others give once, few or many, or a class for an expanded clone.

cdr3_aa: CASRPAGLRGDTQYF
cdr3_nt: TGTGCCAGCAGGCCAGCGGGGCTCCGGGGTGATACGCAGTATTTT
clone_size: few
d_call: TRBD2
v_call: TRBV7-2
j_call: TRBJ2-3

cdr3_aa: CASSLAGNTDTQYF
cdr3_nt: TGTGCCAGCAGCTTGGCCGGGAACACAGATACGCAGTATTTT
clone_size: -
d_call: -
v_call: TRBV5-4
j_call: TRBJ2-3

cdr3_aa: CASSFFVGQGETQYF
cdr3_nt: TGTGCCAGCAGCTTTTTCGTGGGGCAGGGGGAGACCCAGTACTTC
clone_size: many
d_call: -
v_call: TRBV5-6
j_call: TRBJ2-5

cdr3_aa: CASSLVGAGQYF
cdr3_nt: TGTGCCAGCAGCTTAGTTGGGGCCGGCCAGTACTTC
clone_size: -
d_call: -
v_call: TRBV7-2
j_call: TRBJ2-4

cdr3_aa: CASSSSWTGGDEQYF
cdr3_nt: TGTGCCAGCAGCTCCTCGTGGACAGGCGGGGATGAGCAGTACTTC
clone_size: -
d_call: -
v_call: TRBV7-8
j_call: TRBJ2-5

cdr3_aa: CASSVYFYEQYF
cdr3_nt: TGTGCCAGCAGTGTATACTTCTACGAGCAGTACTTT
clone_size: once
d_call: -
v_call: TRBV6-6
j_call: TRBJ2-1

cdr3_aa: CASSPWTGSYEQYF
cdr3_nt: TGTGCCAGCAGCCCCTGGACAGGGAGCTACGAGCAGTACTTC
clone_size: -
d_call: TRBD1
v_call: TRBV7-2
j_call: TRBJ2-7

cdr3_aa: CASSFGTAQETQYF
cdr3_nt: TGTGCTAGCAGCTTCGGGACAGCCCAAGAGACCCAGTACTTC
clone_size: few
d_call: TRBD1
v_call: TRBV7-6
j_call: TRBJ2-5

cdr3_aa: CASSLSAFGVNEQFF
cdr3_nt: TGTGCCAGCAGTTTATCAGCTTTTGGTGTGAATGAGCAGTTCTTC
clone_size: -
d_call: -
v_call: TRBV27
j_call: TRBJ2-1

cdr3_aa: CASSKRLNTEAFF
cdr3_nt: TGTGCCAGCAGTAAGCGATTGAACACTGAAGCTTTCTTT
clone_size: -
d_call: -
v_call: TRBV28
j_call: TRBJ1-1

cdr3_aa: CASSSRGLAGVYEQYF
cdr3_nt: TGTGCCAGCAGTTCGCGGGGACTAGCGGGAGTCTACGAGCAGTACTTC
clone_size: -
d_call: TRBD2
v_call: TRBV28
j_call: TRBJ2-7

cdr3_aa: CASSQQVPRDSYEQYF
cdr3_nt: TGTGCCAGCAGCCAGCAGGTTCCCCGGGACTCCTACGAGCAGTACTTC
clone_size: -
d_call: -
v_call: TRBV7-8
j_call: TRBJ2-7

cdr3_aa: CASSLSRRRANTEAFF
cdr3_nt: TGTGCCAGCAGCCTTAGCAGGAGGAGAGCGAACACTGAAGCTTTCTTT
clone_size: -
d_call: -
v_call: TRBV7-8
j_call: TRBJ1-1

cdr3_aa: CASSLARGYQETQYF
cdr3_nt: TGTGCCAGCAGCTTAGCGCGTGGGTACCAAGAGACCCAGTACTTC
clone_size: -
d_call: -
v_call: TRBV7-6
j_call: TRBJ2-5

cdr3_aa: CASSFDGQGETQYF
cdr3_nt: TGCGCCAGCAGCTTCGACGGACAGGGGGAGACCCAGTACTTC
clone_size: -
d_call: TRBD1
v_call: TRBV5-1
j_call: TRBJ2-5

cdr3_aa: CASSSRQPLHNYGYTF
cdr3_nt: TGTGCCAGCAGCTCCCGACAGCCCCTCCATAACTATGGCTACACCTTC
clone_size: few
d_call: -
v_call: TRBV9
j_call: TRBJ1-2

cdr3_aa: CASRLQGFTYNEQFF
cdr3_nt: TGTGCCAGCAGGCTACAGGGGTTCACATACAATGAGCAGTTCTTC
clone_size: many
d_call: TRBD1
v_call: TRBV6-1
j_call: TRBJ2-1

cdr3_aa: CASSVPPGGGDEQFF
cdr3_nt: TGTGCCAGCAGCGTACCTCCGGGGGGAGGAGATGAGCAGTTCTTC
clone_size: -
d_call: TRBD2
v_call: TRBV9
j_call: TRBJ2-1

cdr3_aa: CASSDSAAGGNEQFF
cdr3_nt: TGTGCCAGCAGTGACTCCGCGGCCGGGGGCAATGAGCAGTTCTTC
clone_size: -
d_call: -
v_call: TRBV6-5
j_call: TRBJ2-1

cdr3_aa: CACRVFETQYF
cdr3_nt: TGTGCCTGCAGGGTGTTTGAGACCCAGTACTTC
clone_size: many
d_call: -
v_call: TRBV2
j_call: TRBJ2-5

cdr3_aa: CASSLSLRSYEQYF
cdr3_nt: TGTGCCAGCAGCTTATCCCTCCGATCCTACGAGCAGTACTTC
clone_size: few
d_call: -
v_call: TRBV7-2
j_call: TRBJ2-7

cdr3_aa: CATIGIRSYEQYF
cdr3_nt: TGTGCCACCATCGGGATTAGATCCTACGAGCAGTACTTT
clone_size: -
d_call: -
v_call: TRBV7-2
j_call: TRBJ2-7

cdr3_aa: CASRLSGGSYEQYF
cdr3_nt: TGTGCCAGCAGATTATCTGGGGGCTCCTACGAGCAGTACTTT
clone_size: few
d_call: -
v_call: TRBV7-9
j_call: TRBJ2-4

cdr3_aa: CASSFSGTGGARRYGYTF
cdr3_nt: TGCGCCAGCAGCTTTTCCGGGACAGGGGGCGCTCGAAGGTATGGCTACACCTTC
clone_size: many
d_call: TRBD1
v_call: TRBV5-1
j_call: TRBJ1-2

cdr3_aa: CASSFNAGTEAFF
cdr3_nt: TGTGCCAGCAGTTTTAATGCCGGAACTGAAGCTTTCTTT
clone_size: medium-sized
d_call: -
v_call: TRBV12-3/TRBV12-4
j_call: TRBJ1-1

cdr3_aa: CASSEGQGWETQYF
cdr3_nt: TGTGCCAGCAGCGAGGGACAGGGGTGGGAGACCCAGTACTTC
clone_size: -
d_call: TRBD1
v_call: TRBV7-2
j_call: TRBJ2-5

cdr3_aa: CAWSVQGAEKLFF
cdr3_nt: TGTGCCTGGAGTGTCCAGGGGGCTGAAAAACTGTTTTTT
clone_size: once
d_call: TRBD1
v_call: TRBV30
j_call: TRBJ1-4

cdr3_aa: CASSFRLSGANVLTF
cdr3_nt: TGTGCCAGCAGCTTTCGACTCTCTGGGGCCAACGTCCTGACTTTC
clone_size: -
d_call: -
v_call: TRBV7-9
j_call: TRBJ2-6

cdr3_aa: CASSSTRREGNEQFF
cdr3_nt: TGTGCCAGCAGTTCGACTAGGAGGGAGGGCAATGAGCAGTTCTTC
clone_size: few
d_call: TRBD2
v_call: TRBV6-6
j_call: TRBJ2-1

cdr3_aa: CASSWDLDTQYF
cdr3_nt: TGTGCCAGCAGTTGGGACCTGGATACGCAGTATTTT
clone_size: many
d_call: -
v_call: TRBV28
j_call: TRBJ2-3

cdr3_aa: CASSDLGGAFYEQYF
cdr3_nt: TGTGCCAGCAGTGACTTGGGGGGCGCATTCTACGAGCAGTACTTC
clone_size: large
d_call: -
v_call: TRBV6-1
j_call: TRBJ2-7

cdr3_aa: CASSRQGAPNEQFF
cdr3_nt: TGTGCCAGCAGTAGACAGGGGGCGCCGAATGAGCAGTTCTTC
clone_size: -
d_call: TRBD1
v_call: TRBV12-3/TRBV12-4
j_call: TRBJ2-1

cdr3_aa: CASTVGQSNTEAFF
cdr3_nt: TGTGCCAGCACCGTAGGACAGAGTAACACTGAAGCTTTCTTT
clone_size: -
d_call: -
v_call: TRBV7-6
j_call: TRBJ1-1

cdr3_aa: CASSRTGPVSEQYF
cdr3_nt: TGTGCCAGCAGTAGGACAGGGCCGGTGAGCGAGCAGTACTTC
clone_size: -
d_call: TRBD1
v_call: TRBV12-3/TRBV12-4
j_call: TRBJ2-7

cdr3_aa: CSARDLAGDSYEQYF
cdr3_nt: TGCAGTGCTAGAGATCTTGCGGGGGACTCCTACGAGCAGTACTTC
clone_size: -
d_call: TRBD2
v_call: TRBV20-1
j_call: TRBJ2-7

cdr3_aa: CASSYEGGWGYGYTF
cdr3_nt: TGTGCCAGCAGTTACGAGGGGGGTTGGGGCTATGGCTACACCTTC
clone_size: -
d_call: -
v_call: TRBV6-5
j_call: TRBJ1-2

cdr3_aa: CASSPQAGATKTQYF
cdr3_nt: TGTGCCAGCAGTCCGCAAGCGGGAGCAACGAAGACCCAGTACTTT
clone_size: -
d_call: TRBD2
v_call: TRBV27
j_call: TRBJ2-7

cdr3_aa: CASKRQETQYF
cdr3_nt: TGCGCCAGCAAGAGACAAGAGACCCAGTACTTC
clone_size: many
d_call: -
v_call: TRBV5-1
j_call: TRBJ2-5

cdr3_aa: CASSFLAGTDTQYF
cdr3_nt: TGTGCCAGCAGTTTCCTAGCGGGAACAGATACGCAGTATTTT
clone_size: once
d_call: TRBD2
v_call: TRBV28
j_call: TRBJ2-3

cdr3_aa: CASSLSGTYEQFF
cdr3_nt: TGTGCCAGCAGTTTAAGCGGGACCTATGAGCAGTTCTTC
clone_size: -
d_call: TRBD2
v_call: TRBV12-3/TRBV12-4
j_call: TRBJ2-1

cdr3_aa: CASHAGGAVGYEQYF
cdr3_nt: TGTGCCAGCCACGCGGGGGGGGCGGTAGGATACGAGCAGTACTTC
clone_size: -
d_call: TRBD2
v_call: TRBV7-2
j_call: TRBJ2-7

cdr3_aa: CASTQGGGQGGADTQYF
cdr3_nt: TGTGCCAGCACCCAAGGGGGGGGACAGGGAGGTGCAGATACGCAGTATTTT
clone_size: many
d_call: TRBD1
v_call: TRBV7-2
j_call: TRBJ2-3

cdr3_aa: CASSLVGNSPLHF
cdr3_nt: TGTGCCAGCAGCTTAGTAGGGAATTCACCCCTCCACTTT
clone_size: -
d_call: -
v_call: TRBV7-4
j_call: TRBJ1-6

cdr3_aa: CATQKGQITDTQYF
cdr3_nt: TGTGCCACCCAAAAGGGGCAGATCACAGATACGCAGTATTTT
clone_size: medium-sized
d_call: -
v_call: TRBV6-1
j_call: TRBJ2-3

cdr3_aa: CASSLVSDEQFF
cdr3_nt: TGTGCCAGCAGCTTAGTATCGGATGAGCAGTTCTTC
clone_size: few
d_call: -
v_call: TRBV7-2
j_call: TRBJ2-1

cdr3_aa: CASSLAGLTYNEQFF
cdr3_nt: TGCGCCAGCAGCTTGGCCGGATTGACCTACAATGAGCAGTTCTTC
clone_size: -
d_call: -
v_call: TRBV5-1
j_call: TRBJ2-1

cdr3_aa: CASSRSASPETQYF
cdr3_nt: TGTGCCAGCAGCCGGTCAGCAAGCCCAGAGACCCAGTACTTC
clone_size: -
d_call: -
v_call: TRBV3-1
j_call: TRBJ2-5

cdr3_aa: CAIASSEYNEQFF
cdr3_nt: TGTGCCATCGCTAGTTCTGAATACAATGAGCAGTTCTTC
clone_size: many
d_call: -
v_call: TRBV6-1
j_call: TRBJ2-1

cdr3_aa: CASSLRGGHEQFF
cdr3_nt: TGTGCCAGCAGCTTAAGGGGAGGGCATGAGCAGTTCTTC
clone_size: -
d_call: TRBD2
v_call: TRBV7-2
j_call: TRBJ2-1

cdr3_aa: CASSLSWTSGSPSYEQYF
cdr3_nt: TGTGCCAGCAGCTTGTCCTGGACTAGCGGGAGTCCCTCCTACGAGCAGTACTTC
clone_size: many
d_call: TRBD2
v_call: TRBV5-5
j_call: TRBJ2-7

cdr3_aa: CASSTTGGETQYF
cdr3_nt: TGTGCCAGCAGCACGACAGGGGGAGAGACCCAGTACTTC
clone_size: few
d_call: TRBD1
v_call: TRBV7-3
j_call: TRBJ2-5

cdr3_aa: CASSSRERSYEQYF
cdr3_nt: TGTGCCAGCAGCTCCCGGGAGCGCTCCTACGAGCAGTACTTC
clone_size: many
d_call: -
v_call: TRBV7-9
j_call: TRBJ2-7

cdr3_aa: CASSYGQGPQETQYF
cdr3_nt: TGTGCCAGCAGCTACGGACAGGGACCCCAAGAGACCCAGTACTTC
clone_size: many
d_call: TRBD1
v_call: TRBV7-9
j_call: TRBJ2-5

cdr3_aa: CASKGTVNQPQHF
cdr3_nt: TGTGCCAGCAAGGGGACAGTCAATCAGCCCCAGCATTTT
clone_size: -
d_call: TRBD1
v_call: TRBV2
j_call: TRBJ1-5